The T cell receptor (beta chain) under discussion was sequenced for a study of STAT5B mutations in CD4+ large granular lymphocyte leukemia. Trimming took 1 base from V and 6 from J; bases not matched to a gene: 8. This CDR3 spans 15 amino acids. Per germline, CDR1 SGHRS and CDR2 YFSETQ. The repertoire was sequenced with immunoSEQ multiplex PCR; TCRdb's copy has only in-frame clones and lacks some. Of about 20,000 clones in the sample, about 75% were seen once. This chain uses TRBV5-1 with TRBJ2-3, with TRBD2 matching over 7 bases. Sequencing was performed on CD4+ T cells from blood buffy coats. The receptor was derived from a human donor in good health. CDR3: CASSLSGGEGDTQYF. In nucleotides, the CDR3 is TGCGCCAGCAGCTTGAGCGGCGGGGAGGGGGATACGCAGTATTTT.